This T cell receptor (beta chain) was found in a study of blood T cell repertoires in COVID-19. Study information: Samples came from the United States, Italy and Spain, spanning acute and convalescent COVID-19. PBMCs, B-cell-depleted T cells, or T cells provided the cDNA or gDNA that made up the material.

Participant-given clinical history determined each cohort assignment. Per the original methods: For nucleated cells, counts were estimated from reference gene primer amplification. Sequencing used immunoSEQ multiplex PCR; TCRdb keeps in-frame clones, though not all of them. V and J calls plus clone size are reproduced from that table; the DNA served to infer D and trimming. The table lists around 500,000 clones, roughly nine tenths of them singletons. The clonotype was recovered from a woman aged 55-70 years who had recovered from COVID-19. The sample taken for sequencing was PBMCs or T cells enriched from blood (not recorded which).

Here the CDR3 reads CASSPWARTGELFF. CDR3 coding DNA: TGTGCCAGCTCGCCGTGGGCGAGAACCGGGGAGCTGTTTTTT. V gene TRBV25-1 combines with J gene TRBJ2-2, with D unclear. This CDR3 has 14 residues. The ends were cut back, 8 bases at V and 5 bases at J, with 15 bases in the middle. Germline CDR1 is MGHDK and CDR2 is SYGVNS.